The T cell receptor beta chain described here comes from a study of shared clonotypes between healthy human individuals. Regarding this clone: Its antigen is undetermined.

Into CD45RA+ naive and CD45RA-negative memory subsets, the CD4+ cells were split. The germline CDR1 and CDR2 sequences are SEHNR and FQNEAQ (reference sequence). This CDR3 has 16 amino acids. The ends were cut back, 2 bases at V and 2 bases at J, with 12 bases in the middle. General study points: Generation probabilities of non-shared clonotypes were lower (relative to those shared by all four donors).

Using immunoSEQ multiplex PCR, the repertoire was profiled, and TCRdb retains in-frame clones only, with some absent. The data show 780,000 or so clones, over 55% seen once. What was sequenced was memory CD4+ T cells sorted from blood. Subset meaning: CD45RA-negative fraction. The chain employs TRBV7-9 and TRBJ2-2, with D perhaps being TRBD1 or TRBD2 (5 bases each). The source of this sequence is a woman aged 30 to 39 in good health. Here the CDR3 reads CASSLQVGDNTGELFF. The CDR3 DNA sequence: TGTGCCAGCAGCTTACAGGTCGGGGACAACACCGGGGAGCTGTTTTTT.